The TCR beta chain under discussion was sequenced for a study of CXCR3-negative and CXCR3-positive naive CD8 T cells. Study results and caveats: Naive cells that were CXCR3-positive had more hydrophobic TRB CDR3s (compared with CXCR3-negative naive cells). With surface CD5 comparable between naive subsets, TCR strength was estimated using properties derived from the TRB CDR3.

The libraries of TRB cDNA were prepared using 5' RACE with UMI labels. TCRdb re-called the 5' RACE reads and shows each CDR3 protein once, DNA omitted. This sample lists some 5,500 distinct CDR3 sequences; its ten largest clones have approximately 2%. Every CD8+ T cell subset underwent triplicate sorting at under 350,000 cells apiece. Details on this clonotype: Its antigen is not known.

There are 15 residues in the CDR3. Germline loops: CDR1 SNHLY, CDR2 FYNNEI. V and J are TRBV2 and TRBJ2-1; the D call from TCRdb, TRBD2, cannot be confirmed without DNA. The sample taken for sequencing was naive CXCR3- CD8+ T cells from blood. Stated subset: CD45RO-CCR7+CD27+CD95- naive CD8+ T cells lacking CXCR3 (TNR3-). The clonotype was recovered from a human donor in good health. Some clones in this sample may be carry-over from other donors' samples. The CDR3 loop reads CARKPAGGLYNEQFF.